This T cell receptor beta chain was found in a study of control samples from healthy donors and cancer patients. This clone was counted between two and nine times. TCRdb's table, derived via immunoSEQ multiplex PCR, lists solely in-frame clones and lacks some. The sample lists 95,000 to 150,000 clones, around 86% occurring once. The CDR3 runs to 13 residues. V was cut by 6 bases and J by 0 bases, with 9 bases left in between. Per the germline V gene, CDR1 is WSHSY and CDR2 is SAAADI. V gene TRBV10-2 combines with J gene TRBJ2-7; D possibly uses TRBD1 or TRBD2 (5 bases each). The origin of this receptor is a middle-aged man in good health. Material for sequencing was blood. The CDR3, as DNA: TGCGCCAGCAGGGGGACGGTCTCCTACGAGCAGTACTTC. Translating gives CASRGTVSYEQYF.